This T cell receptor beta chain was found in a study of cytomegalovirus exposure and HLA in healthy donors. Study-level background: Caucasian-associated ancestry cluster membership applied to approximately 81% of 398 genotyped donors.

This clone was observed a few times. The target antigen is unknown. Primers: 60 Vbeta forward and 13 Jbeta reverse. Generated by immunoSEQ multiplex PCR, the TCRdb table keeps only in-frame clones and is missing some. The table has under 200,000 clones, around 72% seen once. The V gene's germline CDR1 is SEHNR and CDR2 FQNEAQ (reference sequence). The CDR3 runs to 15 residues. V shed 5 bases and J shed 5 bases, with 19 bases lying between them. General study results and limits: When a later analysis was performed, an Asian-associated ancestry cluster reportedly had fewer N-insertions than the roughly 640-donor mean. The listing of approximately 160 TCR beta chains classed them as cytomegalovirus-associated.

Sequenced sample: PBMCs. The chain uses TRBV7-9 and TRBJ2-7; D may be TRBD1 (6 bases). The source is a female donor in good health and CMV-seronegative. In DNA form, the CDR3 reads TGTGCCAGCAGCCCAAACCATTACAGGGTCCACGAGCAGTACTTC. It yields the protein CASSPNHYRVHEQYF.